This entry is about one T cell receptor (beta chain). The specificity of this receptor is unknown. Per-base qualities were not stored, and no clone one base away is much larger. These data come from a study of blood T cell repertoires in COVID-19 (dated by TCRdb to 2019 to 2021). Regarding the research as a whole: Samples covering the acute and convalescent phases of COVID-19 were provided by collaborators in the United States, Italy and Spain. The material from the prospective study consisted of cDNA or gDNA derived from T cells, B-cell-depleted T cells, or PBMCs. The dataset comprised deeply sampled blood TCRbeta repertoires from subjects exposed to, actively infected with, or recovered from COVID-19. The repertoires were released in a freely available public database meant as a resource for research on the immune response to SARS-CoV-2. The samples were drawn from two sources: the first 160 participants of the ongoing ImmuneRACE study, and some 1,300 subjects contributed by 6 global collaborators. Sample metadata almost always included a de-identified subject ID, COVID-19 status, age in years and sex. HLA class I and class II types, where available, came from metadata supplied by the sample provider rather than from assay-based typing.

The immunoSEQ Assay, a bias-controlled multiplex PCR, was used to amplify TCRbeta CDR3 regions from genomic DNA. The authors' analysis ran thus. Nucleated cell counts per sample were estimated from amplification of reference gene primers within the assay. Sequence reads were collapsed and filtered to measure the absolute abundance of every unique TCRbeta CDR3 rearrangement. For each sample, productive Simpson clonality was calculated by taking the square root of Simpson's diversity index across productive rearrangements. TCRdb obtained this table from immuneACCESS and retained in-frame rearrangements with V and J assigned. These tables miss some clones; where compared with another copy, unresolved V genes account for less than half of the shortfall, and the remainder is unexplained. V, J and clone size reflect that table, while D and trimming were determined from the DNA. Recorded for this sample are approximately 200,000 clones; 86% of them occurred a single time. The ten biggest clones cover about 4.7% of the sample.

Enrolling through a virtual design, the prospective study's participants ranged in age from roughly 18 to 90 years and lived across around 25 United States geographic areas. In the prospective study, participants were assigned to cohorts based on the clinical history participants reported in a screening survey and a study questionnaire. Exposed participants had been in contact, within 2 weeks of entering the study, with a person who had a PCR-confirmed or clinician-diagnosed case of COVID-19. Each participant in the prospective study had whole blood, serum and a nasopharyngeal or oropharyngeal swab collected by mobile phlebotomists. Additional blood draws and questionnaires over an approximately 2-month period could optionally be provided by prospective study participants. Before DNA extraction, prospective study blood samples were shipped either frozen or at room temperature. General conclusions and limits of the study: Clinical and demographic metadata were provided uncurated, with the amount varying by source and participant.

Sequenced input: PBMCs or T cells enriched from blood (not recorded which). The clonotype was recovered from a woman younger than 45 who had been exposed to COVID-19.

The sequence in DNA is TGTGCCAGCAGCTTACTGGGGGGGGCCCTTGATGAGCAGTTCTTC. It specifies CASSLLGGALDEQFF. The sequence joins TRBV11-2 to TRBJ2-1; D gene: possibly TRBD2, on 7 matching bases. Trimming removed 2 bases from V and 8 bases from J, leaving 16 bases between the germline ends. CDR1 SGHAT and CDR2 FQNNGV are derived from the germline V gene. Inclusive of the bounding cysteine and phenylalanine, the CDR3 is 15 residues long. This entry keeps only the CDR3 DNA: 45 bases, framed from base 1.